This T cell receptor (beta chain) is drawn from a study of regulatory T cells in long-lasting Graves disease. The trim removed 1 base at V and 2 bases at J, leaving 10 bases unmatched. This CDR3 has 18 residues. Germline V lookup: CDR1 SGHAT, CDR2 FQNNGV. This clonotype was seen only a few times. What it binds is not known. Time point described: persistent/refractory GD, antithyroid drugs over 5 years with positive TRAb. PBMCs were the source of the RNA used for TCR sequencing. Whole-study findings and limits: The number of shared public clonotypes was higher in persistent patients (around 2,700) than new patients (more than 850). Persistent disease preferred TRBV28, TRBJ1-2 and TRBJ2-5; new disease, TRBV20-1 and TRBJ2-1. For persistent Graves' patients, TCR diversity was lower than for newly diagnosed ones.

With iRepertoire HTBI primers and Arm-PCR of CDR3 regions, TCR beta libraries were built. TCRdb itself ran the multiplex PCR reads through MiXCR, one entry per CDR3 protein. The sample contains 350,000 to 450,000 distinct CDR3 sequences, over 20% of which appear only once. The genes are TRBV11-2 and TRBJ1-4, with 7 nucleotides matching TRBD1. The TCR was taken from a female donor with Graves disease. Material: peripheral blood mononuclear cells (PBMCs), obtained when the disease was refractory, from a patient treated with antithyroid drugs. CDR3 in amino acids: CASSLGPGGWRTNEKLFF. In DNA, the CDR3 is TGTGCCAGCAGCTTAGGCCCAGGGGGTTGGAGGACTAATGAAAAACTGTTTTTT.